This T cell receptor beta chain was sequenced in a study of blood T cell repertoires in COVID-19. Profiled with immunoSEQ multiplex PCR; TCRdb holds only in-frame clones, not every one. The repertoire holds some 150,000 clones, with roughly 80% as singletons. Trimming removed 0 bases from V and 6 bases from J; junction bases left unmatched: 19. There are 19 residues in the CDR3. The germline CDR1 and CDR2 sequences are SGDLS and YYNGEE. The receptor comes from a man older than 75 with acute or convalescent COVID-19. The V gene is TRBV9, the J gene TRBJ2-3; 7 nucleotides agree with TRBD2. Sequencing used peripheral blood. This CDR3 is CASSVASDSRKRGRDTQYF. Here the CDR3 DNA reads TGTGCCAGCAGCGTAGCCTCCGACTCCAGAAAGCGGGGTCGGGATACGCAGTATTTT. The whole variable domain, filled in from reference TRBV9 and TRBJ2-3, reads DSGVTQTPKHLITATGQRVTLRCSPRSGDLSVYWYQQSLDQGLQFLIQYYNGEERAKGNILERFSAQQFPDLHSELNLSSLELGDSALYFCASSVASDSRKRGRDTQYFGPGTRLTVL.